This TCR beta chain was retrieved from a study of response to subunit inactivated influenza vaccine. Findings and caveats of the study: Few new T cells, the authors suggested, are recruited by each seasonal influenza vaccination.

The sample holds a few counts of this clonotype. The antigen is undetermined. The CDR3 contains 14 residues. Germline V lookup: CDR1 SGHTA, CDR2 FQGNSA. Trimming cost V 1 base and J 8 bases, with 12 bases left between them. TCRdb re-called the RT-PCR reads with MiXCR, one entry per CDR3 protein. In the table there are some 500,000 distinct CDR3 sequences, approximately 15% of which are singletons. The source is a man aged 50 to 75 who received an inactivated influenza vaccine. This chain links TRBV7-2 with TRBJ2-4, with D perhaps TRBD2 (7 bases). The sequencing used CD4+ T cells sorted from PBMCs, collected less than 30 months after vaccination. Here the CDR3 reads CASSLVEGGDIQYF. CDR3 nucleotides: TGTGCCAGCAGCTTAGTTGAGGGGGGGGACATTCAGTACTTC. The full variable domain, completed using reference TRBV7-2 and TRBJ2-4, is GAGVSQSPSNKVTEKGKDVELRCDPISGHTALYWYRQSLGQGLEFLIYFQGNSAPDKSGLPSDRFSAERTGGSVSTLTIQRTQQEDSAVYLCASSLVEGGDIQYFGAGTRLSVL.